Listed below are T cell receptor beta chains from one sample, sequenced in a study of blood T cell repertoires in COVID-19. Clones were read by immunoSEQ multiplex PCR, and TCRdb kept only the in-frame ones, dropping some. Of roughly 190,000 clones listed, 82% are singletons. The sample was peripheral blood. The receptors come from a woman aged 60-70 years with COVID-19, enrolled during active disease. Both conserved end residues are part of each CDR3. A D gene is named only where the DNA matches it firmly. Size values are once, few and many counts, or a class for expanded clones, and some rows have none.

j_gene | d_gene | abundance | v_gene | CDR3aa | CDR3nt
TRBJ1-4 | - | - | TRBV30 | CAWSQGSEKLFF | TGTGCCTGGAGTCAGGGAAGTGAAAAACTGTTTTTT
TRBJ1-1 | TRBD1 | - | TRBV9 | CASSPRDRNTEAFF | TGTGCCAGCAGCCCCCGGGACAGGAACACTGAAGCTTTCTTT
TRBJ1-1 | - | - | TRBV4-1 | CASSQDFDNSLNTEAFF | TGCGCCAGCAGCCAAGACTTCGATAACAGTCTGAACACTGAAGCTTTCTTT
TRBJ2-3 | TRBD1 | few | TRBV9 | CASSVAATGGDTQYF | TGTGCCAGCAGCGTAGCGGCGACAGGGGGAGATACGCAGTATTTT
TRBJ2-7 | TRBD2 | - | TRBV5-4 | CASSRTSGSIEQYF | TGTGCCAGCAGCCGGACTAGCGGGAGTATCGAGCAGTACTTC
TRBJ1-2 | TRBD1 | - | TRBV4-3 | CASSQDKGQRWGYTF | TGCGCCAGCAGCCAAGACAAGGGACAGAGGTGGGGCTACACCTTC
TRBJ1-1 | - | - | TRBV18 | CASSPLSGGNMNTEAFF | TGTGCCAGCTCACCTCTAAGCGGGGGTAACATGAACACTGAAGCTTTCTTT
TRBJ1-2 | - | - | TRBV6-5 | CASSYQALGGYTF | TGTGCCAGCAGTTACCAGGCGTTGGGTGGCTACACCTTC
TRBJ1-1 | - | - | TRBV5-1 | CASSPGITNTEAFF | TGCGCCAGCAGTCCGGGGATTACAAACACTGAAGCTTTCTTT
TRBJ1-6 | TRBD1 | - | TRBV6-5 | CAGRAGGDNGSPLHF | TGTGCCGGCAGGGCAGGGGGCGATAACGGTTCACCCCTCCACTTT
TRBJ2-3 | - | few | TRBV3-1/TRBV3-2 | CASSQGLPPDTQYF | TGTGCCAGCAGCCAAGGACTCCCTCCAGATACGCAGTATTTT
TRBJ1-5 | - | - | TRBV28 | CASSFTGYSQPQHF | TGTGCCAGCAGTTTCACAGGGTATAGCCAGCCCCAGCATTTT
TRBJ1-5 | - | - | TRBV7-9 | CASSSDRQAGIGRNQPQHF | TGTGCCAGCAGCTCAGACCGGCAGGCCGGGATAGGGCGCAATCAGCCCCAGCATTTT
TRBJ1-2 | - | - | TRBV15 | CATSRDFVTTYGYTF | TGTGCCACCAGCAGAGATTTCGTGACTACCTATGGCTACACCTTC
TRBJ2-1 | - | - | TRBV11-2 | CASSLASSSLPYNEQFF | TGTGCCAGCAGCTTAGCTTCCTCTAGCCTCCCCTACAATGAGCAGTTCTTC
TRBJ2-5 | TRBD2 | - | TRBV5-1 | CASSPGMSGRASETQYF | TGCGCCAGCAGCCCCGGGATGAGCGGGAGGGCCTCTGAGACCCAGTACTTC
TRBJ2-7 | TRBD1 | - | TRBV13 | CASSFYRGRVGEQYF | TGTGCCAGCAGCTTCTACAGGGGGCGCGTGGGAGAGCAGTACTTC
TRBJ1-2 | TRBD1 | - | TRBV5-6 | CASSWPGGPNYGYTF | TGTGCCAGCAGCTGGCCAGGGGGTCCTAACTATGGCTACACCTTC
TRBJ2-2 | TRBD2 | - | TRBV2 | CASSEVRRAGGTGELFF | TGTGCCAGCAGTGAGGTACGACGAGCGGGAGGCACCGGGGAGCTGTTTTTT
TRBJ2-3 | TRBD2 | - | TRBV5-1 | CASSSLSGGAQDTQYF | TGCGCCAGCAGCTCACTTAGCGGGGGGGCTCAGGATACGCAGTATTTT
TRBJ2-3 | - | - | TRBV6-6 | CASGGAFQDTQYF | TGTGCCAGCGGGGGGGCCTTTCAAGATACGCAGTATTTT
TRBJ1-5 | - | - | TRBV10-3 | CAISQDNQPQHF | TGTGCCATCAGCCAGGATAATCAGCCCCAGCATTTT
TRBJ2-6 | - | - | TRBV6-5 | CASSRPAGANVLTF | TGTGCCAGCAGCCGCCCGGCTGGGGCCAACGTCCTGACTTTC
TRBJ2-1 | TRBD2 | few | TRBV24-1 | CATRASGGYNEQFF | TGTGCCACCCGGGCTAGCGGGGGCTACAATGAGCAGTTCTTC
TRBJ1-3 | - | - | TRBV2 | CASSEARSTIYF | TGTGCCAGCAGTGAAGCCCGGAGCACCATATATTTT
TRBJ1-4 | - | - | TRBV6-5 | CASSSLKYRVEKLFF | TGTGCCAGCAGTTCCTTAAAATACAGGGTGGAAAAACTGTTTTTT
TRBJ1-6 | TRBD1 | - | TRBV6-5 | CASSRQGTMATALHF | TGTGCCAGCAGCCGACAGGGGACAATGGCCACAGCCCTCCACTTT
TRBJ2-3 | - | - | TRBV24-1 | CATSDRSLGEEGTDTQYF | TGTGCCACCAGTGACAGAAGCTTGGGGGAGGAAGGCACAGATACGCAGTATTTT
TRBJ1-6 | TRBD1 | - | TRBV6-6 | CASTPKGQGGSPLHF | TGTGCCAGCACCCCAAAGGGACAGGGAGGATCACCCCTCCACTTT
TRBJ2-5 | - | - | TRBV18 | CASSPLAPARETQYF | TGTGCCAGCTCACCACTAGCGCCAGCGCGCGAGACCCAGTACTTC
TRBJ1-4 | - | - | TRBV6-2/TRBV6-3 | CASSNGPGKRSRNEKLFF | TGTGCCAGCAGTAACGGGCCGGGGAAGCGGTCGAGAAATGAAAAACTGTTTTTT
TRBJ2-3 | TRBD2 | - | TRBV5-4 | CASSLGGGGRADTQYF | TGTGCCAGCAGCTTGGGTGGCGGGGGACGAGCAGATACGCAGTATTTT
TRBJ2-5 | TRBD1 | - | TRBV20-1 | CSASSTGGSQETQYF | TGCAGTGCTAGTTCGACAGGGGGTAGCCAAGAGACCCAGTACTTC
TRBJ2-1 | - | - | TRBV25-1 | CASKQDFKLSSYNEQFF | TGTGCCAGCAAACAGGATTTCAAACTGAGCTCCTACAATGAGCAGTTCTTC
TRBJ1-2 | TRBD1 | - | TRBV9 | CASSGGQGRHESSPPYRYTF | TGTGCCAGCAGCGGAGGACAGGGGCGCCACGAGTCAAGTCCCCCTTATCGCTACACCTTC
TRBJ2-3 | - | - | TRBV9 | CASSIYGQLSTDTQYF | TGTGCCAGCAGCATCTATGGACAGTTAAGCACAGATACGCAGTATTTT
TRBJ1-2 | - | few | TRBV3-1/TRBV3-2 | CASSQGGRQLTVNYGYTF | TGTGCCAGCAGCCAAGGGGGGCGCCAACTGACAGTGAACTATGGCTACACCTTC
TRBJ2-5 | - | - | TRBV14 | CASSHRQRETQYF | TGTGCCAGCAGCCATCGCCAGAGGGAGACCCAGTACTTC
TRBJ2-7 | TRBD2 | - | TRBV6-5 | CASSYSGGASYEQYF | TGTGCCAGCAGTTACTCCGGGGGGGCCTCCTACGAGCAGTACTTC
TRBJ2-3 | TRBD1 | - | TRBV28 | CASSPAGQGRTDTQYF | TGTGCCAGCAGTCCCGCCGGACAGGGGAGGACAGATACGCAGTATTTT
TRBJ2-5 | TRBD2 | - | TRBV18 | CASSFTGTTQETQYF | TGTGCCAGCTCATTTACCGGGACTACCCAAGAGACCCAGTACTTC
TRBJ1-1 | TRBD1 | - | TRBV30 | CAWRYRGTYTEAFF | TGTGCCTGGAGATACAGGGGTACTTACACTGAAGCTTTCTTT
TRBJ2-7 | - | - | TRBV10-3 | CAISKGLESSYEQYF | TGTGCCATCAGTAAAGGACTTGAAAGCTCCTACGAGCAGTACTTC
TRBJ1-3 | - | - | TRBV29-1 | CSVCGATGNTIYF | TGCAGCGTTTGTGGGGCGACTGGAAACACCATATATTTT
TRBJ1-5 | TRBD1 | - | TRBV7-2 | CASSQTGGRNQPQHF | TGTGCCAGCAGCCAAACAGGGGGCAGGAATCAGCCCCAGCATTTT
TRBJ2-1 | TRBD2 | - | TRBV24-1 | CATSDPLGTSDINEQFF | TGTGCCACCAGTGATCCCCTCGGGACTAGCGATATCAATGAGCAGTTCTTC
TRBJ2-5 | - | - | TRBV20-1 | CSASQGETQYF | TGCAGTGCTTCCCAGGGGGAGACCCAGTACTTC
TRBJ1-1 | TRBD1 | once | TRBV12-3/TRBV12-4 | CASRDRGVLKAFF | TGTGCCAGCAGGGACAGGGGAGTCCTCAAAGCTTTCTTT
TRBJ1-3 | - | - | TRBV6-1 | CASSEWAGASSGNTIYF | TGTGCCAGCAGTGAATGGGCAGGGGCTAGCTCTGGAAACACCATATATTTT
TRBJ2-1 | - | - | TRBV19 | CASSRNHREYDNEQFF | TGTGCCAGTAGTCGAAACCACCGTGAGTATGACAATGAGCAGTTCTTC
TRBJ2-2 | - | - | TRBV12-3/TRBV12-4 | CASSFWTAGELFF | TGTGCCAGCAGTTTTTGGACAGCCGGGGAGCTGTTTTTT
TRBJ1-4 | - | - | TRBV3-1/TRBV3-2 | CASSHQTGDEKLFF | TGTGCCAGCAGCCATCAAACGGGGGATGAAAAACTGTTTTTT
TRBJ2-3 | TRBD2 | - | TRBV11-3 | CASSDGLAGAREQYF | TGTGCCAGCAGCGACGGACTAGCGGGGGCCAGGGAGCAGTATTTT
TRBJ2-2 | - | - | TRBV6-6 | CASRRSGTLNTGELFF | TGTGCCAGCAGACGTAGCGGAACTCTCAACACCGGGGAGCTGTTTTTT
TRBJ1-6 | - | - | TRBV7-2 | CASSPQVMSSPLHF | TGTGCCAGCAGCCCCCAGGTTATGAGTTCACCCCTCCACTTT